This T cell receptor (beta chain) was identified during a study of blood T cell repertoires in COVID-19. Study at large: The United States, Italy and Spain supplied acute and convalescent COVID-19 samples. T cells, B-cell-depleted T cells, or PBMCs provided the cDNA or gDNA that served as material.

This clone was detected only once. Original methodology: Estimated nucleated cell counts came from reference gene primer amplification. Here immunoSEQ multiplex PCR was the method, and the copy in TCRdb shows in-frame clones only, minus some. That table supplies the V and J calls and clone size; D and trimming were determined from the DNA. The sample consists of approximately 140,000 clones, over 65% of them appearing once. This TCR came from a man aged 50 or older with acute or convalescent COVID-19. Sample: peripheral blood.

The CDR3 sequence: CASSLGAAKETQYF. DNA of the CDR3: TGTGCCAGCAGCTTAGGGGCAGCGAAAGAGACCCAGTACTTC. The chain employs TRBV5-8 and TRBJ2-5; the D gene is possibly TRBD1 (5 bases). The V end lost 2 bases, the J end lost 3 bases, and 11 bases lay between the germline ends. The CDR3 runs to 14 residues. The germline V gene encodes CDR1 SGHTS and CDR2 YDEGEE.